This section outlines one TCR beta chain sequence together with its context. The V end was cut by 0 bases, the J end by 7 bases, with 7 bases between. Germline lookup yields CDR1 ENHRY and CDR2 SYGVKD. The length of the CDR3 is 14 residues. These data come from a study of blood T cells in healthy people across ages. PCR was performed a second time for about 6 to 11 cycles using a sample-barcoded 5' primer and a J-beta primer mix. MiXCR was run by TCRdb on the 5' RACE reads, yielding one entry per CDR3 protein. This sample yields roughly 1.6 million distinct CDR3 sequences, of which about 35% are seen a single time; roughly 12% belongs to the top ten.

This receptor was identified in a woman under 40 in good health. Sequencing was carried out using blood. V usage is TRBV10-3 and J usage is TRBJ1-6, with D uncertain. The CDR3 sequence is CAISESSENSPLHF. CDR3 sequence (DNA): TGTGCCATCAGTGAGTCGTCCGAAAATTCACCCCTCCACTTT.